What follows describes a single T cell receptor beta chain. The data derive from a study of blood T cell repertoires in COVID-19. The table came from immunoSEQ multiplex PCR; TCRdb's copy has only in-frame clones and leaves some out. The top ten clones hold roughly 8.6% of a sample with more than 200,000 clones, over 70% of them seen once. CDR1 is SGHRS and CDR2 is YFSETQ in the germline V gene. The CDR3 is 16 amino acids. The V gene lost 2 bases and the J gene lost 2 bases, with 14 bases spanning the gap. This sequence originates from a man aged 40-49 years with active or convalescent COVID-19. V and J are TRBV5-1 and TRBJ2-1; maybe TRBD1 (6 bases). Sequenced: peripheral blood. The CDR3 loop reads CASSFTTEGAYNEQFF. The CDR3 coding sequence is TGCGCCAGCAGCTTCACTACCGAGGGGGCCTACAATGAGCAGTTCTTC.